Listed here is a single T cell receptor beta chain. This clonotype came up a few times. Its antigen has not been determined. Base qualities are missing; no much larger clone stands one base away. The data originate from a study of early T cells in non-severe SARS-CoV-2 infection (dated by TCRdb to about 2021). About the study as a whole: TCR sequencing used bulk RNA from unsorted whole blood, so alpha and beta chains could not be paired. Results and caveats for the whole study, not just this receptor: Matching against VDJdb was skewed toward anti-spike CD8 responses, likely underestimated virus-specific expansions, and missed private and CD4 specificities.

This was a case-control study nested in a cohort of healthcare workers in London, UK, who had nasopharyngeal swab PCR tests and blood samples taken every week. Healthcare workers were recruited between 23 and 31 March 2020, during the week of the UK lockdown, and were followed weekly for up to about 15 weeks. Reading the germline V gene gives CDR1 MRHNA and CDR2 SNTAGT. The CDR3 covers 14 residues, taking in both the cysteine and the phenylalanine. The only DNA kept is the CDR3, 42 bases in frame from the first base. V is clipped by 2 bases and J by 7 bases, and the sequence between their germline boundaries is 11 bases long. Library prep was done by 5' RACE. TCRdb shows the sequencer as NextSeq 500. Unique molecular identifiers were attached to individual cDNA molecules in the TCR library protocol so that sequencing error and PCR bias could be corrected. Both TCR alpha and beta chains were sequenced, and tight co-correlation was observed between alpha and beta sequence abundances in each sample. Under the source paper's analysis protocol: Decombinator V4 was used to annotate the V gene, J gene and CDR3 of the TCR sequences. Expanded TCRs were defined as changing significantly between any two time points under a Poisson model with p below 0.0001. TCR abundances were normalised to the total number of TCRs sequenced per sample and expressed as counts per million. MAIT TCRs were defined by TRAV1-2 paired with TRAJ12, TRAJ20 or TRAJ33, and iNKT TCRs by TRAV10 paired with TRAJ18. VDJdb, accessed 1 November 2021, was searched for CMV, EBV and SARS-CoV-2 annotated TCRs, excluding TCRs annotated for multiple antigens. Clones were called with MiXCR by TCRdb after fastp trimmed the public reads at Q25, and only in-frame beta chains were retained. Identical CDR3 proteins give one entry, which carries the most common genes and DNA. V and J calls and clone size were set by TCRdb, not the authors. The table for this sample lists 30,000 to 40,000 distinct CDR3 sequences; 5% to 6.5% of them were counted only once. The top ten clonotypes cover 7% to 9.5% of the sample.

Sequenced input: whole blood. The V and J segments used are TRBV6-4 and TRBJ2-2, with TRBD1 as a weak D call on 6 bases. The source of this sequence is an adult who was a healthcare worker with PCR-confirmed SARS-CoV-2 infection or an uninfected control (not recorded which). The bases are TGTGCCAGCAGTGACGAGCAGGGGATCGGGGAGCTGTTTTTT. This is translated as CASSDEQGIGELFF.